These 32 T cell receptor beta chains share one sample of origin, sequenced in a study of cytomegalovirus exposure and HLA in healthy donors. Both 60 Vbeta primers and 13 Jbeta primers went into the PCR. TCRdb keeps only in-frame clones here, not all; method: immunoSEQ multiplex PCR. The sample consists of 200,000 to 250,000 clones, 75% to 85% of them appearing once. Sample: PBMCs. The receptors stem from a girl aged 5 to 17 in good health and CMV-seronegative.

The chain recombines TRBV25-1 with TRBJ2-5; 13 positions match TRBD2. J lost 1 base, V lost 3 bases, and 5 bases had no gene match. Germline CDR1 is MGHDK and CDR2 is SYGVNS. There are 17 residues in the CDR3. The CDR3 sequence is CASSDSGLAGAQETQYF. CDR3 DNA sequence: TGTGCCAGCAGTGACTCAGGACTAGCGGGAGCCCAAGAGACCCAGTACTTC.

The CDR3 DNA sequence: TGCGCCAGCAGCCAAGATTCAGATACCTACAATGAGCAGTTCTTC. This encodes CASSQDSDTYNEQFF. The chain links TRBV4-3 to TRBJ2-1; D is unclear. Germline CDR1 reads LGHNA; CDR2 reads YSLEER. The V gene lost 0 bases and the J gene lost 2 bases, with 8 bases spanning the gap. This CDR3 has 15 residues.

The rearrangement joins TRBV7-9 to TRBJ2-7; possibly TRBD1 for D (6 bases). Trimming removed 2 bases from V and 7 bases from J, with 15 bases in between. CDR1 and CDR2 from the germline V gene are SEHNR and FQNEAQ (reference sequence). The CDR3 runs 14 residues. DNA for the CDR3: TGTGCCAGCAGCTTATTGGGGGCAGATCCTGAGCAGTACTTC. It encodes CASSLLGADPEQYF. The entire variable domain, with the rest obtained from reference TRBV7-9 and TRBJ2-7, is as follows: DTGVSQNPRHKITKRGQNVTFRCDPISEHNRLYWYRQTLGQGPEFLTYFQNEAQLEKSRLLSDRFSAERPKGSFSTLEIQRTEQGDSAMYLCASSLLGADPEQYFGPGTRLTVT.

V usage is TRBV4-3 and J usage is TRBJ1-4; 7 nucleotides line up with TRBD1. Trimming at V came to 1 base and at J to 3 bases, leaving 2 bases not matched to a gene. Germline values: CDR1 LGHNA, CDR2 YSLEER. This CDR3 contains 15 residues. DNA of the CDR3: TGCGCCAGCAGCCAAGTTGACAGGGCTAATGAAAAACTGTTTTTT. Translating gives CASSQVDRANEKLFF.

The CDR3 nucleotides read TGTGCCAGCAGCCAAGGGACTAGCGGGAGGGCCAGGGATACGCAGTATTTT. Encoded protein: CASSQGTSGRARDTQYF. J is TRBJ2-3 and V is TRBV9, with 16 bases matching TRBD2. The V gene's germline CDR1 is SGDLS and CDR2 YYNGEE. Trimming removed 4 bases from V and 6 bases from J; junction bases left unmatched: 8. This CDR3 has 17 amino acids. Supplemented by reference TRBV9 and TRBJ2-3, the full variable domain reads DSGVTQTPKHLITATGQRVTLRCSPRSGDLSVYWYQQSLDQGLQFLIQYYNGEERAKGNILERFSAQQFPDLHSELNLSSLELGDSALYFCASSQGTSGRARDTQYFGPGTRLTVL.

This clone was seen only once. CDR3 bases: TGCGCCAGCAGCCAAGATCCGGGGAAAGGGAGAGGGGAAAAACTGTTTTTT. Protein: CASSQDPGKGRGEKLFF. The gene calls are TRBV4-1 and TRBJ1-4; D is unresolved. The CDR3 runs to 17 residues. The germline V gene encodes CDR1 MGHRA and CDR2 YSYEKL. V was clipped by 0 bases and J by 8 bases, with 19 bases between them.

V is TRBV4-3 and J is TRBJ2-3; 10 nucleotides agree with TRBD2. Germline CDR1 LGHNA, CDR2 YSLEER. V gave up 0 bases and J gave up 2 bases; unmatched junction bases: 8. The CDR3 consists of 18 residues. CDR3 loop: CASSQDLATSGSTDTQYF. The CDR3, as DNA: TGCGCCAGCAGCCAAGATCTAGCGACTAGCGGGTCCACAGATACGCAGTATTTT.

This chain uses TRBV28 with TRBJ2-6, with 12 positions matching TRBD1. Trimming cost V 5 bases and J 2 bases; bases outside gene matches: 7. CDR1 is MDHEN and CDR2 is SYDVKM in the germline V gene. This CDR3 spans 18 amino acids. The CDR3: CASSPSGTGGAGANVLTF. In DNA, the CDR3 is TGTGCCAGCAGTCCGTCCGGGACAGGGGGCGCTGGGGCCAACGTCCTGACTTTC.

In this sample, this clone turned up a few times. J is TRBJ2-5 and V is TRBV29-1; tentatively, D is TRBD2 (5 bases). Trimming cost V 5 bases and J 5 bases, with 12 bases left between them. This CDR3 has 12 residues. The germline V gene encodes CDR1 SQVTM and CDR2 ANQGSEA. The CDR3 loop reads CSVPGVRETQYF. DNA of the CDR3: TGCAGCGTTCCCGGGGTCCGGGAGACCCAGTACTTC.

The chain employs TRBV19 and TRBJ2-7; 7 bases match TRBD2. The germline gives CDR1 LNHDA, CDR2 SQIVND (reference sequence). With 3 bases clipped from V and 3 bases from J, the junction kept 8 bases outside the gene matches. The CDR3 loop spans 15 amino acids. The CDR3 region is CASSMAGLLLYEQYF. CDR3 nucleotide sequence: TGTGCCAGTAGTATGGCGGGACTACTACTCTACGAGCAGTACTTC.

CDR3 in amino acids: CASSYTRGQGNYGYTF. The CDR3 DNA sequence: TGTGCCAGCAGTTACACCCGGGGCCAGGGGAACTATGGCTACACCTTC. The V and J genes are TRBV6-5 and TRBJ1-2; possible D gene TRBD1, 6 bases. CDR3 length: 16 amino acids. Germline values: CDR1 MNHEY, CDR2 SVGAGI. V was clipped by 2 bases and J by 2 bases, with 15 bases between them.

The rearrangement joins TRBV5-4 to TRBJ1-1; 10 bases line up with TRBD1. V shed 3 bases and J 1 base; nucleotides not matched to a gene: 3. Germline CDR1 reads SGHNT; CDR2 reads YYREEE (reference sequence). The CDR3 consists of 15 residues. CDR3: CASSSGTGANTEAFF. CDR3 coding DNA: TGTGCCAGCAGCTCCGGGACAGGGGCGAACACTGAAGCTTTCTTT.

This chain connects TRBV30 to TRBJ1-2; 7 bases are shared with TRBD1. This CDR3 is built from 13 residues. The V and J ends lost 3 bases and 8 bases, in that order; junction bases with no gene match: 9. From germline, CDR1 is GTSNPN and CDR2 SVGIG (reference sequence). CDR3 DNA sequence: TGTGCCTGGAGCGCAGAGGGGGCGAGAGGCTACACCTTC. It codes for CAWSAEGARGYTF.

This clone is a singleton in its sample. CDR3 bases: TGTGCCAGCAGTGAAGCAAAGGAGGTAGTCTCCTATAATTCACCCCTCCACTTT. Protein product: CASSEAKEVVSYNSPLHF. The genes are TRBV6-1 and TRBJ1-6; D call uncertain. The CDR3 has 18 residues. The V and J ends lost 0 bases and 0 bases respectively, with 12 bases between them. Germline CDR1 MNHNS, CDR2 SASEGT.

This clone appeared a few times. The chain recombines TRBV14 with TRBJ1-1; 10 bases align to TRBD1. The germline V gene encodes CDR1 SGHDN and CDR2 FVKESK. CDR3 length equals 16 residues. V lost 5 bases to trimming and J lost 2 bases; unmatched junction nucleotides: 8. CDR3 coding DNA: TGTGCCAGCAGCTTCCGGGGACAGGGGATTAACACTGAAGCTTTCTTT. It is translated as CASSFRGQGINTEAFF.

This clone was seen just once. The chain is built from TRBV27 and TRBJ2-7, with TRBD1 matching 7 bases. J was trimmed by 3 bases and V by 4 bases; bases with no gene match: 9. The germline gives CDR1 MNHEY, CDR2 SMNVEV (reference sequence). The CDR3 spans 15 residues. The chain's CDR3 is CASSSPGQLNYEQYF. The CDR3 region has the DNA TGTGCCAGCAGTTCCCCGGGACAGCTTAACTACGAGCAGTACTTC.

V is TRBV15 and J is TRBJ1-2; the D gene is possibly TRBD1 (5 bases). The length of the CDR3 is 15 residues. Trimming stripped 1 base from V and 3 bases from J, with 12 bases between. Germline CDR1 and CDR2: LNHNV and YYDKDF (reference sequence). CDR3 nucleotides: TGTGCCACCAGCAGAGTACGGACGGGGGACTATGGCTACACCTTC. The encoded protein is CATSRVRTGDYGYTF.

This clone showed up just once. This chain links TRBV28 with TRBJ2-7, with D tentatively TRBD1 (6 bases). CDR3 length: 14 amino acids. CDR1 is MDHEN and CDR2 is SYDVKM in the germline V gene. The V gene lost 6 bases and the J gene lost 5 bases, with 17 bases spanning the gap. CDR3: CASSPGDRLNEQYF. The CDR3 region has the DNA TGTGCCAGCAGCCCCGGAGACAGGTTGAACGAGCAGTACTTC.

V and J are TRBV7-9 and TRBJ1-5, with D possibly TRBD1 on 6 matching bases. The CDR3 is 17 residues long. Germline V gene sequence: CDR1 SEHNR, CDR2 FQNEAQ (reference sequence). Trimming shortened V by 2 bases and J by 4 bases, and 18 bases separated the two germline ends. The CDR3 sequence: CASSLTSGGGLNQPQHF. The DNA of the CDR3 is TGTGCCAGCAGCTTAACTTCCGGGGGGGGCCTAAATCAGCCCCAGCATTTT.

The chain has TRBV27 and TRBJ1-4, with 7 bases matching TRBD1. After removal of 4 bases from V and 10 bases from J, the junction contained 36 bases not matched to a gene. This CDR3 region has 23 residues. Looked up from germline, CDR1 is MNHEY and CDR2 is SMNVEV (reference sequence). This CDR3 reads CASSSSLWDPTRSKGANRGKLFF. The CDR3, as DNA: TGTGCCAGCAGTTCCTCCTTGTGGGACCCCACTCGGTCTAAGGGGGCGAATAGGGGAAAACTGTTTTTT.

As for this clone: One end of the junction varies from germline; a read error may be responsible. The rearrangement uses TRBV7-9 and TRBJ1-1; D not certain. Germline V gives CDR1 SEHNR, CDR2 FQNEAQ (reference sequence). CDR3 size: 12 residues. Written as DNA, the CDR3 is TGTTCCAGCAGCTTCTCGAGGACTGAAGCTTTCTTT. It yields the protein CSSSFSRTEAFF. The complete variable domain, with remaining parts taken from reference TRBV7-9 and TRBJ1-1, reads DTGVSQNPRHKITKRGQNVTFRCDPISEHNRLYWYRQTLGQGPEFLTYFQNEAQLEKSRLLSDRFSAERPKGSFSTLEIQRTEQGDSAMYLCSSSFSRTEAFFGQGTRLTVV.

This chain uses TRBV30 with TRBJ2-5; D is unclear. The CDR3 runs to 14 residues. CDR1 and CDR2 (germline): GTSNPN, SVGIG (reference sequence). V was clipped by 0 bases and J by 1 base, with 9 bases between them. CDR3 sequence reads: CAWSVRWVQETQYF. The CDR3 region has the DNA TGTGCCTGGAGTGTCAGGTGGGTCCAAGAGACCCAGTACTTC.

This chain uses TRBV19 with TRBJ1-5, with D unclear. V was shortened by 3 bases and J by 0 bases, with 12 bases between the two germline ends. This CDR3 has 16 amino acids. Per the germline V gene, CDR1 is LNHDA and CDR2 is SQIVND (reference sequence). In DNA, the CDR3 is TGTGCCAGTAGTATTTCCTACAGCTATAGCAATCAGCCCCAGCATTTT. Protein: CASSISYSYSNQPQHF.

The chain uses TRBV11-2 and TRBJ1-1, with D possibly matching TRBD1 (6 bases). With 6 bases removed from V and 3 bases from J, the gap between germline ends came to 26 bases. The CDR3 runs 18 residues. Germline V gene lookup returns CDR1 SGHAT and CDR2 FQNNGV. The CDR3, as DNA: TGTGCCAGCAGACGGGGTGGATGGACAGTTGGTGGTGACACTGAAGCTTTCTTT. It yields the protein CASRRGGWTVGGDTEAFF.

This rearrangement joins TRBV10-3 to TRBJ1-1; D is unclear. Per germline, CDR1 ENHRY and CDR2 SYGVKD. The CDR3 extends over 12 amino acids. The V end lost 3 bases, the J end lost 3 bases, and 5 bases lay between the germline ends. The CDR3 nucleotides are TGTGCCATCAGTGACTGGCACACTGAAGCTTTCTTT. Protein: CAISDWHTEAFF.

V is TRBV19 and J is TRBJ2-5; TRBD2 is a possible D gene (5 bases). Germline loops: CDR1 LNHDA, CDR2 SQIVND (reference sequence). This CDR3 has 15 amino acids. V lost 6 bases and J 2 bases, leaving 16 bases between the germline ends. CDR3 in amino acids: CASSTAGTTQETQYF. Here the CDR3 DNA reads TGTGCCAGTAGCACGGCGGGCACTACGCAAGAGACCCAGTACTTC. The full variable domain, rest sourced from reference TRBV19 and TRBJ2-5, is DGGITQSPKYLFRKEGQNVTLSCEQNLNHDAMYWYRQDPGQGLRLIYYSQIVNDFQKGDIAEGYSVSREKKESFPLTVTSAQKNPTAFYLCASSTAGTTQETQYFGPGTRLLVL.

This clone was observed a single time. The chain links TRBV19 to TRBJ1-5; D might be TRBD1 (6 bases). CDR1 is LNHDA and CDR2 is SQIVND in the germline V gene (reference sequence). The germline V and J ends were trimmed by 5 bases and 2 bases, with 10 bases remaining between them. The CDR3 contains 14 residues. The CDR3 DNA is TGTGCCAGTAGTTGGGCAGGGGGCAATCAGCCCCAGCATTTT. Translation: CASSWAGGNQPQHF.

V and J are TRBV9 and TRBJ2-1; weak D call: TRBD2 (5 bases). The CDR3 sequence is 15 residues long. In germline, CDR1 is SGDLS, CDR2 YYNGEE. With 2 bases removed from V and 0 bases from J, the gap between germline ends came to 9 bases. The DNA for the CDR3 is TGTGCCAGCAGCGTCGAGGGAAACTCCTACAATGAGCAGTTCTTC. Its protein product is CASSVEGNSYNEQFF.

The V call is TRBV6-1, the J call TRBJ2-3; 9 bases are a match to TRBD1. Trimming cost V 3 bases and J 5 bases; bases outside gene matches: 6. The CDR3 is made up of 15 amino acids. Germline CDR1 and CDR2: MNHNS and SASEGT. CDR3 in DNA: TGTGCCAGCAGTGAGAGGGACAGGGCGATAGATACGCAGTATTTT. As protein: CASSERDRAIDTQYF.

This clone was seen only once. The rearrangement uses TRBV2 and TRBJ2-7, with D possibly TRBD2 on 5 matching bases. The germline CDR1 and CDR2 sequences are SNHLY and FYNNEI. The length of the CDR3 is 15 residues. V dropped 3 bases and J dropped 2 bases, with 14 bases sitting between them. CDR3 nucleotide sequence: TGTGCCAGCAGTGATAGAGGGTCGGCCCCCTACGAGCAGTACTTC. Its protein is CASSDRGSAPYEQYF.

This sequence joins TRBV6-6 and TRBJ1-2; D may be TRBD1 (5 bases). The length of the CDR3 is 13 residues. The germline V gene has CDR1 MNHNY and CDR2 SVGAGI (reference sequence). V lost 3 bases to trimming and J lost 1 base, with 6 bases between them. CDR3 loop: CASSYDSNYGYTF. For the CDR3, the DNA is TGTGCCAGCAGTTATGACAGTAACTATGGCTACACCTTC.

V and J are TRBV9 and TRBJ2-6, with TRBD2 as a possible D gene (5 bases). CDR1 is SGDLS, CDR2 YYNGEE, per germline. CDR3 length equals 18 residues. V lost 2 bases, J lost 1 base, and 16 bases lay in between. The CDR3, as DNA: TGTGCCAGCAGCGTCAATTTCTTGGAGGCGTCTGGGGCCAACGTCCTGACTTTC. Its protein product is CASSVNFLEASGANVLTF.